The table lists the clone carrying this T cell receptor (beta chain) with a few counts. This sample was included in a study of T-cell reconstitution after alpha-beta-depleted transplantation in children. Losses at the gene ends were 4 bases for V and 7 bases for J; bases not matched to a gene: 11. The CDR3 length is 15 residues. Germline loops: CDR1 SQVTM, CDR2 ANQGSEA. This sample's TCRbeta library carried unique molecular identifier barcodes. MiXCR, run by TCRdb on the PCR reads, gives a single entry per CDR3 protein. Of about 610,000 distinct CDR3 sequences in the sample, about 10% were seen once. The V and J genes are TRBV29-1 and TRBJ1-4, with TRBD1 matching over 8 bases. The sample consisted of PBMCs from the stem cell graft donor, taken from the stem cell graft. The source is a human donor who donated a stem cell graft to a child with acute myeloid leukemia. The CDR3 here is CSVGSWGRGPEKLFF. The CDR3 bases are TGCAGCGTTGGGTCTTGGGGCAGGGGGCCTGAAAAACTGTTTTTT.